This T cell receptor beta chain is from a study of CD8+ T cells in alopecia areata. Overall study: Treatment of the treated patients consisted of oral tofacitinib, 5 to 10 mg twice daily. The drug, tofacitinib, lasted 6 to 18 months, followed by 6 months off drug. General observations from the study: Relative to mice, TCR sharing across patients was less clear, a difference possibly HLA-related.

CDR3 size: 15 residues. V trimming: 5 bases; J trimming: 5 bases; junction bases outside the gene matches: 9. Germline CDR1 reads MDHEN; CDR2 reads SYDVKM. It was from alopecia areata patients that lesional scalp punch biopsies and peripheral blood were collected. This clone was seen more than once but under ten times. Its cognate antigen is unknown. This sample also contains other DNA sequences that code for the same CDR3. Once RNA had been extracted, it was reverse transcribed into cDNA to act as the sequencing template. Sequencing used immunoSEQ multiplex PCR; TCRdb keeps in-frame clones, though not all of them. The data show 130,000 to 150,000 clones, about 51% seen once.

This TCR was sampled from a human donor with alopecia areata. The chain uses TRBV28 and TRBJ2-7; 10 positions match TRBD2. This sample comprised CD4+ T cells sorted from blood, obtained at week 0. The CDR3 DNA reads as TGTGCCAGCAGTGGGGGGAGGACTAGCGGCGACGAGCAGTACTTC. Its protein is CASSGGRTSGDEQYF.